The sample holds one count of the clone carrying this T cell receptor beta chain. Its cognate antigen is unknown. The data originate from a study of T cell responses to AZD1222 COVID-19 vaccine. Findings and caveats of the study: Compared with day 0, the breadth and depth of the Spike-specific TCR repertoire rose significantly after two doses of AZD1222.

Germline CDR1 reads SGHDN; CDR2 reads FVKESK. This CDR3 comprises 13 residues. J gave up 9 bases and V 11 bases, and 11 bases lay outside the gene matches. TCRdb's copy holds only in-frame clones and misses some; the assay was immunoSEQ multiplex PCR. The sample shows 100,000 to 150,000 clones, 75% to 95% of them seen only once. The sample in question was peripheral blood, obtained on day 0 of AZD1222 vaccination. J is TRBJ2-1 and V is TRBV14; TRBD2 agrees at 9 bases. The TCR comes from an adult in good health. For the CDR3, the DNA is TGTGCCTCTAGCGGGGAACTATGGAGTGAGCAGTTCTTC. Translating it yields CASSGELWSEQFF.